The next 15 T cell receptor beta chains were all read from a single sample in a study of OX40 agonist ivuxolimab in advanced cancers. Assay used: immunoSEQ multiplex PCR; TCRdb lists only in-frame clones, some missing. This repertoire shows 50,000 to 80,000 clones, about 81% found once; its top ten account for 2.1%. The material was CD4+ or CD8+ T cells sorted from blood, obtained in a trial of the OX40 agonist ivuxolimab. The receptor set was obtained from an adult with an advanced solid tumor such as melanoma, head and neck, liver or kidney cancer.

This clone was observed a few times. The chain recombines TRBV9 with TRBJ1-3; no firm D call. Trimming stripped 6 bases from V and 4 bases from J, with 14 bases between. Germline CDR1 SGDLS, CDR2 YYNGEE. CDR3 length: 14 residues. The CDR3 loop is CASTPVGTGNTIYF. CDR3 nucleotide sequence: TGTGCCAGCACCCCGGTGGGCACGGGAAACACCATATATTTT.

The chain employs TRBV7-9 and TRBJ2-7; D possibly corresponds to TRBD2 (6 bases). CDR3 length: 14 residues. Per germline, CDR1 SEHNR and CDR2 FQNEAQ (reference sequence). Trimming removed 7 bases at V and 2 bases at J, with 15 bases between. Here the CDR3 DNA reads TGTGCCAGCATCTCCGGTGGGGGGACCTACGAGCAGTACTTC. This sequence encodes CASISGGGTYEQYF.

V usage is TRBV28 and J usage is TRBJ1-1; unclear D gene. The CDR3 has 15 amino acids. Germline CDR1 is MDHEN and CDR2 is SYDVKM. Trimming pared 5 bases from V and 4 bases from J, leaving 17 bases between. CDR3 DNA sequence: TGTGCCAGCAGTCCCCCCTCCGACTGGAGCACTGAAGCTTTCTTT. The encoded protein is CASSPPSDWSTEAFF.

The V gene is TRBV7-9, the J gene TRBJ2-1; 8 bases map to TRBD2. This CDR3 is built from 17 residues. V gave up 3 bases and J gave up 8 bases; unmatched junction bases: 15. Looked up from germline, CDR1 is SEHNR and CDR2 is FQNEAQ (reference sequence). CDR3 coding DNA: TGTGCCAGCAGCTTGATCTTTCCGGGAGGGCCGAGGGATGAGCAGTTCTTC. Protein: CASSLIFPGGPRDEQFF.

This clone appeared a few times. This chain joins TRBV27 and TRBJ1-1; possibly TRBD1 for D (5 bases). Germline V gene lookup returns CDR1 MNHEY and CDR2 SMNVEV (reference sequence). V lost 6 bases and J lost 4, with 24 bases in between. CDR3 length: 17 residues. The CDR3 protein is CASRRFQQGLVGTEAFF. CDR3 DNA sequence: TGTGCCAGCAGACGATTCCAGCAGGGCTTGGTCGGCACTGAAGCTTTCTTT.

The CDR3 DNA follows: TGCGCCAGCAGCCCTCTCGGTTTTGACGAAAAACTGTTTTTT. Translating gives CASSPLGFDEKLFF. The chain joins TRBV4-1 to TRBJ1-4, with D unclear. V was shortened by 4 bases and J by 8 bases, with 14 bases between the two germline ends. CDR1 and CDR2 (germline): MGHRA, YSYEKL. This CDR3 is built from 14 residues.

This chain links TRBV19 with TRBJ1-5; D gene ambiguous. Between the trimmed V and J ends, which lost 7 bases and 0 bases, there was a span of 10 bases. CDR1 is LNHDA, CDR2 SQIVND, per germline (reference sequence). The CDR3 contains 14 residues. This chain's CDR3 is CASTALLSNQPQHF. DNA for the CDR3: TGTGCCAGTACCGCACTTCTTAGCAATCAGCCCCAGCATTTT.

The V call is TRBV5-8, the J call TRBJ1-2, with 10 bases that match TRBD1. The CDR3 contains 17 residues. Germline assignment: CDR1 SGHTS and CDR2 YDEGEE. V shed 2 bases and J 3 bases; nucleotides not matched to a gene: 10. The CDR3 loop is CASSLSGTGARYYGYTF. The CDR3 DNA is TGTGCCAGCAGCTTATCTGGGACAGGGGCTCGCTACTATGGCTACACCTTC.

The genes are TRBV7-9 and TRBJ1-5; unclear D gene. The V end was cut by 3 bases, the J end by 6 bases, with 9 bases between. In germline, CDR1 is SEHNR, CDR2 FQNEAQ (reference sequence). The length of the CDR3 is 13 residues. The CDR3 loop is CASSLNSGQPQHF. As DNA, the CDR3 is TGTGCCAGCAGCTTGAACTCCGGTCAGCCCCAGCATTTT.

The chain uses TRBV27 and TRBJ2-7; D is ambiguous. CDR1 MNHEY and CDR2 SMNVEV come from the germline V gene (reference sequence). V lost 5 bases and J lost 3, with 11 bases in between. The CDR3 is 13 amino acids. CDR3 sequence (DNA): TGTGCCAGCAGTAGAACGGACGGCTACGAGCAGTACTTC. It translates to CASSRTDGYEQYF.

The V gene is TRBV2, the J gene TRBJ1-4; no definite D call. The V gene lost 6 bases and the J gene lost 0 bases, with 23 bases spanning the gap. This CDR3 comprises 19 residues. Looked up from germline, CDR1 is SNHLY and CDR2 is FYNNEI. This CDR3 is CASSGRRTARPPTNEKLFF. The DNA for the CDR3 is TGTGCCAGCAGCGGACGCCGGACCGCGCGCCCCCCAACTAATGAAAAACTGTTTTTT. Using reference TRBV2 and TRBJ1-4 for the parts outside the CDR3, the full variable domain is EPEVTQTPSHQVTQMGQEVILRCVPISNHLYFYWYRQILGQKVEFLVSFYNNEISEKSEIFDDQFSVERPDGSNFTLKIRSTKLEDSAMYFCASSGRRTARPPTNEKLFFGSGTQLSVL.

The rearrangement uses TRBV5-4 and TRBJ2-5, with unresolved D. The length of the CDR3 is 14 residues. V shed 0 bases and J shed 5 bases, with 11 bases lying between them. Germline V gene lookup returns CDR1 SGHNT and CDR2 YYREEE (reference sequence). CDR3 bases: TGTGCCAGCAGCTTGGCCGGAATTCAGGAGACCCAGTACTTC. Protein: CASSLAGIQETQYF.

This chain joins TRBV7-6 and TRBJ2-1; D call uncertain. With 0 bases removed from V and 8 bases from J, the gap between germline ends came to 8 bases. The germline V gene has CDR1 SGHVS and CDR2 FNYEAQ. This CDR3 is built from 13 residues. The CDR3 spells CASSLARAHEQFF. The CDR3 region has the DNA TGTGCCAGCAGCTTAGCGAGAGCGCATGAGCAGTTCTTC.

V usage is TRBV6-5 and J usage is TRBJ2-1, with D possibly being TRBD2 (5 bases). Trimming took off 4 bases at V and 4 bases at J, with 11 bases between the two ends. CDR3 length: 14 amino acids. Germline CDR1 reads MNHEY; CDR2 reads SVGAGI. This CDR3 reads CASSSSIGYNEQFF. The DNA of the CDR3 is TGTGCCAGCAGTTCTAGCATCGGGTACAATGAGCAGTTCTTC.

This rearrangement joins TRBV11-3 to TRBJ2-1; D may be TRBD1 (5 bases). The CDR3 is made up of 14 amino acids. CDR1 and CDR2 (germline): SGHNT, YENEEA. The ends were cut back, 1 base at V and 7 bases at J, with 11 bases in the middle. The CDR3 DNA reads as TGTGCCAGCAGCTTAGGCCAGGGTGGAAATGAGCAGTTCTTC. It is translated as CASSLGQGGNEQFF.